The present T cell receptor beta chain was sequenced within a study of blood T cells in healthy people across ages. Ranging in age from about 6 to 100, the donors were healthy Caucasian individuals from Russia. Investigators took about 9.2 milliliters of peripheral blood from every donor. As regards this clonotype: Its antigen remains unidentified.

Germline-derived CDR1 and CDR2 are SGHTA and FQGNSA. The CDR3 sequence is 13 residues long. V lost 0 bases and J 14 bases, leaving 14 bases between the germline ends. Study-wide findings and caveats: A roughly linear age-dependent decrease characterized TCR beta diversity per million T cells.

A second PCR of 7 to 11 cycles used a sample-barcoded 5' primer and a J-beta primer mix. Every cDNA molecule bore a tag from a template-switch adaptor containing 12 random nucleotides. TCRdb analysed the 5' RACE reads with MiXCR anew, one entry per CDR3 protein. The sample consists of roughly 2 million distinct CDR3 sequences, around 48% of them appearing once. The sample was blood. The chain employs TRBV7-2 and TRBJ2-4; D might be TRBD1 (6 bases). This TCR was recovered from a woman aged 40 to 50 in good health. The DNA for the CDR3 is TGTGCCAGCAGCTTAGCTACAGGGACGATCGAGTACTTC. It is translated as CASSLATGTIEYF.